This T cell receptor beta chain was obtained from a study of blood T cell repertoires in COVID-19. Study at large: Material from acute and convalescent COVID-19 was sourced from the United States, Italy and Spain. From T cells, B-cell-depleted T cells, or PBMCs came the material, which was cDNA or gDNA.

V lost 1 base to trimming and J lost 5 bases; unmatched junction nucleotides: 3. Germline CDR1 reads LGHDT; CDR2 reads YNNKEL (reference sequence). The CDR3 spans 14 residues. The count of this clone is one. The authors' processing: Reference gene primer amplification yielded estimated nucleated cell counts. Measured with immunoSEQ multiplex PCR; TCRdb has only the in-frame clones, and not every one. V and J calls and clone size follow that table, whereas D and trimming were derived from the DNA. In the table there are tens of thousands of clones, 90% of which are singletons. Sequenced material: peripheral blood. This chain joins TRBV3-1 (or the pseudogene TRBV3-2) and TRBJ1-2; the match to TRBD1 covers 8 bases. This clonotype originated in a middle-aged man with active COVID-19. DNA of the CDR3: TGTGCCAGCAGCCAAGGCTGGACAGGGTATGGCTACACCTTC. This sequence encodes CASSQGWTGYGYTF.